The 20 T cell receptor beta chains below were found in one sample sequenced in a study of T-cell memory formation after mild COVID-19. TCRdb independently ran MiXCR on the 5' RACE reads; one entry per CDR3 protein. Here the sample spans roughly 560,000 distinct CDR3 sequences, over 20% being singletons. The specimen was PBMCs or a T cell subset sorted from them (not recorded which). The receptors were gathered from an adult woman who had mild COVID-19 (a few samples of this study predate the infection). Cell type and time point are not known.

The chain recombines TRBV12-3 or TRBV12-4 with TRBJ1-2, with 10 bases fitting TRBD1. The CDR3 sequence is 17 residues long. V trimming: 6 bases; J trimming: 4 bases; junction bases outside the gene matches: 14. The CDR3 here is CASRVTGQGLASYGYTF. The DNA of the CDR3 is TGTGCCAGCAGGGTTACGGGACAGGGGTTGGCTAGCTATGGCTACACCTTC.

In its sample, this clonotype was seen once. This chain uses TRBV27 with TRBJ2-5; tentatively, D is TRBD1 or TRBD2 (6 bases each). CDR1 is MNHEY and CDR2 is SMNVEV in the germline V gene (reference sequence). The CDR3 spans 14 residues. The V end was cut by 3 bases, the J end by 5 bases, with 13 bases between. CDR3 residues: CASSFGGGDETQYF. The CDR3 DNA reads as TGTGCCAGCAGTTTTGGAGGGGGTGATGAGACCCAGTACTTC.

In DNA, the CDR3 is TGCAGTGCTAGATCGGCTAGCGGGAACACCGGGGAGCTGTTTTTT. Translated, it gives CSARSASGNTGELFF. The chain recombines TRBV20-1 with TRBJ2-2; 7 nucleotides match TRBD2. The CDR3 runs 15 residues. Per germline, CDR1 DFQATT and CDR2 SNEGSKA (reference sequence). J gave up 1 base and V 2 bases, and 4 bases lay outside the gene matches.

As DNA, the CDR3 is TGTGCCAGCACCCTCCGGGTCGCTAGCGGGATCTACAATGAGCAGTTCTTC. Amino acid sequence: CASTLRVASGIYNEQFF. The chain recombines TRBV7-9 with TRBJ2-1, with 9 bases that match TRBD2. The V gene end was trimmed by 7 bases and the J gene end by 3 bases; junction bases not matched to a gene: 13. Germline loops: CDR1 SEHNR, CDR2 FQNEAQ (reference sequence). This CDR3 region has 17 residues.

This clonotype occurred a few times. This sequence joins TRBV11-2 and TRBJ1-1; D not resolved. Germline V CDR1 and CDR2: SGHAT, FQNNGV. V lost 2 bases and J lost 7, with 14 bases in between. CDR3 size: 14 residues. In nucleotides, the CDR3 is TGTGCCAGCAGCTTACGGGCGGGGAAAATTGAAGCTTTCTTT. Its protein is CASSLRAGKIEAFF.

The rearrangement joins TRBV7-3 to TRBJ2-1, with D unresolved. V was cut by 4 bases and J by 4 bases, with 8 bases left in between. Germline V lookup: CDR1 SGHTA, CDR2 FQGTGA. The CDR3 loop spans 13 amino acids. The CDR3 loop is CASSWSAYNEQFF. The CDR3 bases are TGTGCCAGCAGCTGGTCAGCGTACAATGAGCAGTTCTTC.

This rearrangement joins TRBV9 to TRBJ2-2, with D unresolved. The CDR3 totals 14 residues. From germline, CDR1 is SGDLS and CDR2 YYNGEE. The V and J ends lost 2 bases and 3 bases respectively, with 8 bases between them. CDR3 protein: CASSVAYYTGELFF. Here the CDR3 DNA reads TGTGCCAGCAGCGTCGCATACTACACCGGGGAGCTGTTTTTT.

This clonotype came up a few times. CDR3 residues: CASSPGLANYEQYF. The CDR3 DNA follows: TGTGCCAGCAGCCCCGGACTAGCAAACTACGAGCAGTACTTC. The chain links TRBV7-2 to TRBJ2-7; 8 bases align to TRBD2. The V gene end was trimmed by 5 bases and the J gene end by 3 bases; junction bases not matched to a gene: 6. This CDR3 region has 14 residues. Germline values: CDR1 SGHTA, CDR2 FQGNSA. Combining the CDR3 with reference TRBV7-2 and TRBJ2-7 gives the whole variable domain GAGVSQSPSNKVTEKGKDVELRCDPISGHTALYWYRQSLGQGLEFLIYFQGNSAPDKSGLPSDRFSAERTGGSVSTLTIQRTQQEDSAVYLCASSPGLANYEQYFGPGTRLTVT.

A note on this clonotype: One end of the junction fails to match germline, which may point to a read error. CDR3 coding DNA: TGCGACAGCAGCCAAGTGATGGGGGGTTATGGCTACACCTTC. This gives the protein CDSSQVMGGYGYTF. The chain couples TRBV4-1 to TRBJ1-2, with D possibly matching TRBD1 (5 bases). Per the germline V gene, CDR1 is MGHRA and CDR2 is YSYEKL. The CDR3 covers 14 residues.

This chain links TRBV6-5 with TRBJ2-7; D is uncertain. Germline-derived CDR1 and CDR2 are MNHEY and SVGAGI. Deletions cut 2 bases from V and 0 bases from J, with 11 bases between. There are 15 residues in the CDR3. Here the CDR3 DNA reads TGTGCCAGCAGTTACGCCTGGGGTGGCTCCTACGAGCAGTACTTC. This gives the protein CASSYAWGGSYEQYF.

At least ten counts were recorded for this clonotype. This sequence joins TRBV11-2 and TRBJ2-2; 9 bases align to TRBD1. Trimming cost V 4 bases and J 5 bases; bases outside gene matches: 11. Germline CDR1 is SGHAT and CDR2 is FQNNGV. The CDR3 consists of 17 residues. CDR3 in DNA: TGTGCCAGCAGCTCTTCACAGGGGGCCGATTGGACCGGGGAGCTGTTTTTT. The encoded protein is CASSSSQGADWTGELFF.

DNA for the CDR3: TGCGCCAGCAGCCAGGACAGGGAATTGTCACCCCTCCACTTT. This translates into CASSQDRELSPLHF. The rearrangement joins TRBV4-1 to TRBJ1-6; 8 bases agree with TRBD1. The trim removed 3 bases at V and 10 bases at J, leaving 5 bases unmatched. CDR3 length equals 14 residues. Germline V gene lookup returns CDR1 MGHRA and CDR2 YSYEKL.

The chain employs TRBV12-3 or TRBV12-4 and TRBJ2-1, with 8 bases identical to TRBD2. The J segment lost 7 bases and the V segment lost 4 bases, leaving 6 bases of the junction unmatched. This CDR3 is built from 14 residues. The CDR3 protein is CASSSAGVVNEQFF. The CDR3 DNA reads as TGTGCCAGCAGTTCAGCGGGGGTTGTAAATGAGCAGTTCTTC.

The table lists this clonotype with a count of one. The V gene is TRBV29-1, the J gene TRBJ1-2, with TRBD1 identical over 8 bases. CDR1 and CDR2 from the germline V gene are SQVTM and ANQGSEA. The CDR3 runs 13 residues. V dropped 8 bases and J dropped 0; count of bases not matched to a gene: 5. The CDR3 coding sequence is TGCAGCTCCGCGGACAGGGCTAACTATGGCTACACCTTC. It encodes CSSADRANYGYTF.

This clonotype was found a few times. The chain has TRBV24-1 and TRBJ2-1; unclear D gene. Germline CDR1 reads KGHDR; CDR2 reads SFDVKD. This CDR3 is built from 15 residues. The ends were cut back, 2 bases at V and 3 bases at J, with 10 bases in the middle. The CDR3 region has the DNA TGTGCCACCAGTGATTACGGGTTACGCTACAATGAGCAGTTCTTC. Its translation is CATSDYGLRYNEQFF.

This clonotype has just a few counts. This chain uses TRBV7-2 with TRBJ2-1; 8 nucleotides match TRBD2. V lost 5 bases, J lost 9 bases, and 12 bases stayed unmatched. Germline V CDR1 and CDR2: SGHTA, FQGNSA. The CDR3 consists of 15 residues. The CDR3 DNA follows: TGTGCCAGCAGCCCAAAGCGGGAGAGGGGAGCTGAGCAGTTCTTC. Protein: CASSPKRERGAEQFF.

There are a few counts of this clonotype. V and J are TRBV10-3 and TRBJ2-5, with D maybe TRBD2 (6 bases). Germline V CDR1 and CDR2: ENHRY, SYGVKD. The CDR3 sequence is 20 residues long. Trimming left V 5 bases short and J 1 base short, with 29 bases between. The CDR3 sequence: CAISPGTLEGIRLGQETQYF. In DNA, the CDR3 is TGTGCCATCAGTCCGGGTACTCTGGAGGGGATTAGGCTCGGCCAAGAGACCCAGTACTTC.

Only a few counts were recorded for this clonotype. The rearrangement uses TRBV4-1 and TRBJ1-1, with TRBD1 as a possible D gene (6 bases). The CDR3 covers 14 residues. V was pared by 0 bases and J by 5 bases, with 10 bases between. Germline values: CDR1 MGHRA, CDR2 YSYEKL. The CDR3 spells CASSQDRGRTEAFF. Written as DNA, the CDR3 is TGCGCCAGCAGCCAAGACAGGGGAAGGACTGAAGCTTTCTTT.

This clonotype has more than one count but fewer than ten. V is TRBV5-1 and J is TRBJ2-1, with 8 nucleotides matching TRBD1. J gave up 3 bases and V 3 bases, and 8 bases lay outside the gene matches. The CDR3 sequence is 16 residues long. The germline V gene encodes CDR1 SGHRS and CDR2 YFSETQ. In DNA, the CDR3 is TGCGCCAGCAGCTCCCCGACCGGACAGGGCTACAATGAGCAGTTCTTC. Residues: CASSSPTGQGYNEQFF.

The chain employs TRBV29-1 and TRBJ1-1; unclear D gene. The CDR3 runs to 13 residues. With 6 bases removed from V and 4 bases from J, the gap between germline ends came to 15 bases. Germline V CDR1 and CDR2: SQVTM, ANQGSEA. The chain's CDR3 is CSVARGRGTEAFF. DNA for the CDR3: TGCAGCGTGGCGCGAGGGCGAGGCACTGAAGCTTTCTTT.